The TCR beta chain described here comes from a study of neurological immune-mediated disorders (dated 2019 in TCRdb). Looking at the study overall: Using UMI-based sequencing, the study compared peripheral blood TCR-beta repertoires from patients with HTLV-I-associated myelopathy (HAM/TSP), patients with multiple sclerosis, and healthy controls. Longitudinal samples, technical triplicates and paired sorted CD4+ and CD8+ T-cell subsets, alongside PBMC samples, were included among the roughly 110 TCR-beta libraries. The cohort was made up of approximately 69 subjects, consisting of roughly 14 HAM/TSP patients, some 34 multiple sclerosis patients and some 20 healthy controls.

Here is what the overall study found, with its caveats: Expanded clones from different subjects shared no identical CDR3 amino acid sequences, which suggests that TCR-beta repertoires were private in all groups. TCR clonal expansion was highest in HAM/TSP patients and lowest in MS patients, with MS patients falling below even healthy controls.

As encoded in the germline V gene (reference sequence), CDR1 is MNHEY while CDR2 is SMNVEV. From cysteine to phenylalanine, the CDR3 is 14 amino acids long. The read is trimmed to its CDR3 DNA, 42 bases read in frame from base 1. V is shortened by 5 bases, J by 3 bases, and the region joining them spans 14 bases. For the unsorted PBMC libraries, 2 million PBMCs were stored in RNAlater at -80 degrees C until RNA extraction and were used to generate the libraries. Peripheral blood was subjected to Ficoll-Hypaque density gradient centrifugation to isolate PBMCs, which were then cryopreserved in liquid nitrogen. cDNA was synthesized by template-switch 5'RACE using a primer carrying a 10-nucleotide random unique molecular identifier by which each TCR transcript was tagged. Over 190 million TCR-beta sequences, covering 15-18 subjects, were produced in each sequencing run. The RNeasy kit was used for extraction of total RNA. TCR-beta VDJ regions were amplified with primers for the TCR constant region and the 5'RACE anchor, using the KAPA Real-time Library Amplification kit. Sample indexes and Illumina adaptors were added in a first PCR, and a second PCR then increased library yield. After purification with Ampure beads, the TCR product of roughly 650 bp was size-selected on a 2% E-gel SizeSelection system. Library quality was checked on a Bioanalyzer, concentration was measured with Qubit, and libraries were quantified with the Kapa Library Quantification kit before pooling. An Illumina HiSeq 2500 sequenced the libraries paired-end 2 x 150 bp. To increase sequence diversity, roughly 24-31% phiX was spiked into each library pool. Regarding the original processing steps: The UMI-based MiGEC pipeline processed quality-filtered reads and removed over 75% of raw TCR sequences during error correction. IMGT germline references were used for alignment of VDJ genes, and clonotypes were defined by a unique CDR3 amino acid sequence together with V-J genes. VDJtools evaluated clonal expansion, Shannon diversity and CDR3 relatedness (CalcPairwiseDistances, ClusterSamples); CLCbio workbench built phylogenetic trees. A clone was classed as expanded if it had 8 or more unique UMIs, a cutoff based on coefficient-of-variation modelling across technical triplicates. The public reads were run again by TCRdb, first through fastp at Q25 and then through MiXCR, and only productive beta chains were kept. Rows matching on CDR3 protein sequence are summarized as one entry with the most common DNA and genes. These V and J calls are TCRdb output, not the study's own analysis. Here the sample has 20,000 to 25,000 distinct CDR3 sequences; roughly 15% occur a single time. Together, the top ten hold around 16% of the sample.

There are many counts of this clonotype. What antigen it recognizes has not been identified. One base away there is no much larger clone; base qualities are not given. This sequence uses TRBV27 and TRBJ2-7; tentative D gene TRBD2, with 6 bases matching. The specimen sequenced was PBMCs. The TCR was taken from a female donor with HTLV-1-associated myelopathy (HAM/TSP). The bases read TGTGCCAGCAGTAGGAGGGAAAGTTTCTACGAGCAGTACTTC. It translates to CASSRRESFYEQYF.